This TCR beta chain stems from a study of T-cell memory formation after mild COVID-19. TCRdb reprocessed the 5' RACE reads with MiXCR, giving one entry per CDR3 protein. The sample contains 470,000 or so distinct CDR3 sequences, about a sixth of which appear only once. Germline CDR1 reads SGHAT; CDR2 reads FQDESV (reference sequence). Trimming removed 5 bases from V and 0 bases from J; junction bases left unmatched: 4. The CDR3 contains 14 residues. Sequencing was performed on PBMCs or a T cell subset sorted from them (not recorded which). The V gene is TRBV11-1, the J gene TRBJ2-7; 7 nucleotides align to TRBD1. This receptor was taken from a man between 18 and 35 years old who had mild COVID-19 (a few samples of this study predate the infection). Cell type and time point are not known. CDR3 protein: CASSARDSSYEQYV. The CDR3 bases are TGTGCCAGCAGCGCCCGGGACAGCTCCTACGAGCAGTACGTC.